One sample yielded the 7 T cell receptor beta chains listed below, sequenced in a study of T cell clonality in common variable immunodeficiency. These receptors' antigens are unknown. General study results and limits: Fewer deletions and N-nucleotide insertions were reportedly seen in common variable immunodeficiency TCR beta sequences.

Sequenced by immunoSEQ multiplex PCR; TCRdb stores in-frame clones only, minus some. Singletons are absent from the sample, which has around 9,600 clones. The sample consisted of peripheral blood mononuclear cells. The source is a human donor with common variable immunodeficiency.

This clone was seen repeatedly, ten times or more. The read terminates 3 residues ahead of where the CDR3 ends, so the germline J gene completes it. V and J are TRBV6-2 or TRBV6-3 and TRBJ1-5, with D maybe TRBD1 (5 bases). V lost 6 bases to trimming and J lost 4 bases, with 16 bases between them. Germline values: CDR1 MNHEY, CDR2 SVGEGT. CDR3 length: 15 residues. CDR3 DNA, as far as it was read: TGTGCCAGCAGCCTCGACAGCCGTCTAAATCAGCCC. Translation gives CASSLDSRLNQP. Given in full, the CDR3 is CASSLDSRLNQPQHF.

This clone was seen at least ten times. The sequence runs out 3 residues before the end of the CDR3; the remainder is reconstructed from the germline J gene. This chain connects TRBV5-1 to TRBJ2-7; no reliable D call. CDR3 size: 14 residues. Trimming removed 0 bases at V and 5 bases at J, with 12 bases between. CDR1 and CDR2 from the germline V gene are SGHRS and YFSETQ. Incomplete CDR3 DNA: TGCGCCAGCAGCTTGGGGGTGGGTAGCCACGAG. Translation: CASSLGVGSHE. The whole CDR3 protein reads CASSLGVGSHEQYF. Together with reference TRBV5-1 and TRBJ2-7, the CDR3 gives the full variable domain: KAGVTQTPRYLIKTRGQQVTLSCSPISGHRSVSWYQQTPGQGLQFLFEYFSETQRNKGNFPGRFSGRQFSNSRSEMNVSTLELGDSALYLCASSLGVGSHEQYFGPGTRLTVT.

The table lists this clone with many counts. The CDR3 end lies 3 residues beyond the end of the read and is filled in from the germline J gene. V usage is TRBV6-1 and J usage is TRBJ1-5; no definite D call. The CDR3 has 13 amino acids. V shed 4 bases and J shed 0 bases, with 4 bases lying between them. Germline assignment: CDR1 MNHNS and CDR2 SASEGT. CDR3 DNA (partial): TGTGCCAGCAGTGGACATAGCAATCAGCCC. This translates into CASSGHSNQP. The entire CDR3 protein is CASSGHSNQPQHF.

This clone was recorded many times. From the germline J gene comes the end of the CDR3, since the read stops 3 residues before it. The V call is TRBV7-2, the J call TRBJ2-2; no clear D. Trimming took off 4 bases at V and 7 bases at J, with 7 bases between the two ends. From germline, CDR1 is SGHTA and CDR2 FQGNSA. The CDR3 sequence is 12 residues long. The DNA read from the CDR3 is TGTGCCAGCAGCTCTCTCAGCGGGGAG. It specifies CASSSLSGE. The CDR3 reads in full as CASSSLSGELFF.

The sample holds many counts of this clone. The CDR3 is cut off 3 residues early in the read; its end comes from the germline J gene. The genes are TRBV29-1 and TRBJ1-1; unclear D gene. The CDR3 has 11 residues. The V end was cut by 5 bases, the J end by 1 base, with 5 bases between. Germline CDR1 SQVTM, CDR2 ANQGSEA. The CDR3 reads CSVTRNTEAFF. The part of the CDR3 DNA that was read is TGCAGCGTTACTCGGAACACTGAA.

This clone was picked up many times. The read finishes 3 residues shy of the CDR3 end, and the germline J gene is used to complete it. This chain connects TRBV10-2 to TRBJ2-7; the D gene is possibly TRBD1 (5 bases). Trimming removed 8 bases at V and 1 base at J, with 15 bases between. The length of the CDR3 is 14 residues. CDR1 is WSHSY, CDR2 SAAADI, per germline. The CDR3 reads CASLLAAGSYEQYF. CDR3 bases read: TGCGCCAGCCTTCTCGCGGCAGGGTCCTACGAG.

Many counts were recorded for this clone. The CDR3 extends 3 residues past the end of the read, so its final part is completed from the germline J gene. The chain has TRBV20-1 and TRBJ2-1; the D gene is possibly TRBD1 (5 bases). The germline V and J ends were trimmed by 5 bases and 5 bases, with 13 bases remaining between them. Germline V gene lookup returns CDR1 DFQATT and CDR2 SNEGSKA (reference sequence). The length of the CDR3 is 13 residues. The CDR3: CSADRTSNNEQFF. The CDR3 DNA, read in part, is TGCAGTGCTGACCGGACATCTAACAATGAG.